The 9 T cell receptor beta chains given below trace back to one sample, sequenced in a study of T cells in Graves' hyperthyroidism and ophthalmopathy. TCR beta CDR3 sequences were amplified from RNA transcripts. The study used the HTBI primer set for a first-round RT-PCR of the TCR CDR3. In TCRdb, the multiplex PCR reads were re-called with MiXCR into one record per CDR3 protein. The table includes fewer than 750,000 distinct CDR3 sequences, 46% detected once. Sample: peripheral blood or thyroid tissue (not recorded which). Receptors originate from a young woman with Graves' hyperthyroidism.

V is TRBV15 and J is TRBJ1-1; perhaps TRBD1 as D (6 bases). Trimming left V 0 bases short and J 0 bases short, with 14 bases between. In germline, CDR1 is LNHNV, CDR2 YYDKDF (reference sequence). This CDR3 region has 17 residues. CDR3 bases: TGTGCCACCAGCAGAGACTTTATGGGGACATTGAACACTGAAGCTTTCTTT. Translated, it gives CATSRDFMGTLNTEAFF. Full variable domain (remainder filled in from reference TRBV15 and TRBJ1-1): DAMVIQNPRYQVTQFGKPVTLSCSQTLNHNVMYWYQQKSSQAPKLLFHYYDKDFNNEADTPDNFQSRRPNTSFCFLDIRSPGLGDTAMYLCATSRDFMGTLNTEAFFGQGTRLTVV.

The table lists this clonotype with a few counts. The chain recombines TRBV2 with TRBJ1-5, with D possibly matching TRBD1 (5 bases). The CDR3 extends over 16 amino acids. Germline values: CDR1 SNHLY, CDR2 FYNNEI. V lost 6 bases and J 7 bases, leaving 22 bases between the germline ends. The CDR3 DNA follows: TGTGCCAGCAGCCAAGGGTCGTCACCAGGGTCCCAGCCCCAGCATTTT. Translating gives CASSQGSSPGSQPQHF.

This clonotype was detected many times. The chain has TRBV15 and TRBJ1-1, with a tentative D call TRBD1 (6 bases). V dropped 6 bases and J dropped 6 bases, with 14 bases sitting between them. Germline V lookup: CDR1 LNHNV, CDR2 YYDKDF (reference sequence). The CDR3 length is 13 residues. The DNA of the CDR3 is TGTGCCACCAGTATACAGGGCGGCCCTGAAGCTTTCTTT. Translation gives CATSIQGGPEAFF.

Here the CDR3 reads CASSSLVPYEQYF. For the CDR3, the DNA is TGCGCCAGCAGCTCACTAGTTCCCTACGAGCAGTACTTC. The rearrangement joins TRBV5-1 to TRBJ2-7, with a weak D call TRBD2 (5 bases). The CDR3 contains 13 residues. V was clipped by 3 bases and J by 2 bases, with 9 bases between them. CDR1 is SGHRS, CDR2 YFSETQ, per germline.

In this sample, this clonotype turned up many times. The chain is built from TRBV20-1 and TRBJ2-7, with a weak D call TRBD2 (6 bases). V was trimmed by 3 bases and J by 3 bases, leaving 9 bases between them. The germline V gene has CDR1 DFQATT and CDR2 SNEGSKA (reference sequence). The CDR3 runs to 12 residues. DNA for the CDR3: TGCAGTGCTAGCCCGGAGGGCTACGAGCAGTACTTC. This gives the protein CSASPEGYEQYF.

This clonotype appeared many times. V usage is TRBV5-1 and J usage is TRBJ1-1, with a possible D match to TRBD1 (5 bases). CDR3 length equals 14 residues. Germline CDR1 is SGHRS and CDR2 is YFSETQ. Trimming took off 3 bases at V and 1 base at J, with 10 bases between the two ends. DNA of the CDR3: TGCGCCAGCAGCTCGTGGGGGGGGAACACTGAAGCTTTCTTT. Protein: CASSSWGGNTEAFF.

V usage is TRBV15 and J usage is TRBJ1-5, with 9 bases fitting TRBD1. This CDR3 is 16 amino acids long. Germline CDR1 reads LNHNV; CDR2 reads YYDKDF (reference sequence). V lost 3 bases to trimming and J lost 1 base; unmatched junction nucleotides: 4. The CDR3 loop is CATSSLGTGSNQPQHF. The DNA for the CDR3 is TGTGCCACCAGCAGCCTAGGGACAGGGAGCAATCAGCCCCAGCATTTT.

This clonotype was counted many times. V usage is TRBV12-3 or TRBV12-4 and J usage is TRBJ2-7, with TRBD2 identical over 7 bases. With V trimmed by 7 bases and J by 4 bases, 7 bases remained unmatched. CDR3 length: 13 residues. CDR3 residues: CASTGRERYEQYF. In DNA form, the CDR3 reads TGTGCCAGCACGGGGCGGGAGAGGTACGAGCAGTACTTC.

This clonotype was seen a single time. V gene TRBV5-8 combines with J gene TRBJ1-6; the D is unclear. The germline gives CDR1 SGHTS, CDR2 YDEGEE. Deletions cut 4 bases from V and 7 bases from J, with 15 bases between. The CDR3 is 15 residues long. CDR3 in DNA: TGTGCCAGCAGCCAAATCGGGGTTGGGAATTCACCCCTCCACTTT. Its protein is CASSQIGVGNSPLHF.